The 18 T cell receptor beta chains reported below all come from one sample, sequenced in a study of Ad26.COV2.S vaccination and SARS-CoV-2 variants. Treatment reported: 15 to 20 received Ad26.COV2.S at low or high dose, single or two shots; 5 received placebo; per-sample allocation not given. Samples came from day 63 after the first vaccine or placebo injection. This table comes from immunoSEQ multiplex PCR, and its TCRdb copy is limited to in-frame clones, with some not included. The table includes 360,000 or so clones, around 87% detected once. Sequenced here: peripheral blood, sampled in a trial of Ad26.COV2.S vaccine versus placebo. The source is a person between 18 and 60 years old who received the Ad26.COV2.S COVID-19 vaccine or a placebo.

The CDR3 DNA sequence: TGTGCCAGTAGACGCGACGGGAACACTGAAGCTTTCTTT. This codes for CASRRDGNTEAFF. The chain is built from TRBV19 and TRBJ1-1, with D uncertain. Germline CDR1 LNHDA, CDR2 SQIVND (reference sequence). Trimming took 6 bases from V and 1 from J, leaving 9 bases between them. This CDR3 region has 13 residues.

This chain links TRBV7-2 with TRBJ1-1; D is ambiguous. This CDR3 has 13 amino acids. Germline V CDR1 and CDR2: SGHTA, FQGNSA. The ends were cut back, 7 bases at V and 3 bases at J, with 12 bases in the middle. The CDR3 DNA reads as TGTGCCAGCAAGAACTACGGTTACACTGAAGCTTTCTTT. Protein: CASKNYGYTEAFF.

V and J are TRBV5-1 and TRBJ1-1, with D uncertain. The CDR3 runs to 13 residues. Germline V gene sequence: CDR1 SGHRS, CDR2 YFSETQ. The germline V and J ends were trimmed by 7 bases and 0 bases, with 10 bases remaining between them. CDR3 sequence (DNA): TGCGCCAGCTACGCCCGCATGAACACTGAAGCTTTCTTT. Protein sequence: CASYARMNTEAFF. Drawing the rest from reference TRBV5-1 and TRBJ1-1, the complete variable domain is KAGVTQTPRYLIKTRGQQVTLSCSPISGHRSVSWYQQTPGQGLQFLFEYFSETQRNKGNFPGRFSGRQFSNSRSEMNVSTLELGDSALYLCASYARMNTEAFFGQGTRLTVV.

The chain's CDR3 is CASSVDREVGGGYTF. The CDR3 nucleotides are TGTGCCAGCAGTGTGGACAGGGAAGTTGGTGGTGGCTACACCTTC. The chain employs TRBV2 and TRBJ1-2, with 8 bases aligning to TRBD1. The CDR3 sequence is 15 residues long. Germline CDR1 is SNHLY and CDR2 is FYNNEI. The J segment lost 7 bases and the V segment lost 4 bases, leaving 11 bases of the junction unmatched.

The DNA of the CDR3 is TGCGCCAGCAGCCTAGCGGCGGGACAGGGGAATGAAAAACTGTTTTTT. It codes for CASSLAAGQGNEKLFF. The V and J genes are TRBV5-1 and TRBJ1-4; TRBD1 aligns across 10 bases. The J segment lost 5 bases and the V segment lost 4 bases, leaving 8 bases of the junction unmatched. The CDR3 is made up of 16 amino acids. Per germline, CDR1 SGHRS and CDR2 YFSETQ. The full variable domain, rest sourced from reference TRBV5-1 and TRBJ1-4, is KAGVTQTPRYLIKTRGQQVTLSCSPISGHRSVSWYQQTPGQGLQFLFEYFSETQRNKGNFPGRFSGRQFSNSRSEMNVSTLELGDSALYLCASSLAAGQGNEKLFFGSGTQLSVL.

The chain uses TRBV3-1 (or the pseudogene TRBV3-2) and TRBJ1-1, with D maybe TRBD1 (6 bases). Trimming left V 3 bases short and J 7 bases short, with 15 bases between. Germline loops: CDR1 LGHDT, CDR2 YNNKEL (reference sequence). There are 14 residues in the CDR3. The CDR3 protein is CASSHDQGRDEAFF. The DNA of the CDR3 is TGTGCCAGCAGCCACGATCAGGGGAGAGATGAAGCTTTCTTT.

This chain links TRBV10-3 with TRBJ2-5; TRBD1 aligns across 9 bases. The germline CDR1 and CDR2 sequences are ENHRY and SYGVKD. There are 16 residues in the CDR3. After removal of 8 bases from V and 1 base from J, the junction contained 11 bases not matched to a gene. The CDR3 reads CAISEGTGPIQETQYF. The DNA for the CDR3 is TGTGCCATCTCTGAGGGGACAGGGCCTATCCAAGAGACCCAGTACTTC.

This chain uses TRBV6-1 with TRBJ2-3; D gene unclear. V shed 0 bases and J shed 6 bases, with 10 bases lying between them. CDR1 and CDR2 (germline): MNHNS, SASEGT. The CDR3 covers 14 residues. CDR3 sequence: CASSEADGWDTQYF. CDR3 bases: TGTGCCAGCAGTGAAGCTGACGGTTGGGATACGCAGTATTTT.

This clone was seen a single time. V is TRBV3-1 (or the pseudogene TRBV3-2) and J is TRBJ1-2, with TRBD1 as a possible D gene (5 bases). This CDR3 is built from 13 residues. V gave up 4 bases and J gave up 4 bases, with 10 bases separating them. Germline CDR1 reads LGHDT; CDR2 reads YNNKEL (reference sequence). The CDR3 reads CASSPSQGYGYTF. Written as DNA, the CDR3 is TGTGCCAGCAGCCCATCCCAGGGCTATGGCTACACCTTC.

This chain connects TRBV30 to TRBJ2-1; 12 positions match TRBD2. Germline V gives CDR1 GTSNPN, CDR2 SVGIG (reference sequence). This CDR3 is 15 amino acids long. The ends lost 5 bases at V and 2 bases at J; junction bases unmatched: 4. The CDR3 sequence: CAWGLAGLPYNEQFF. CDR3 in DNA: TGTGCCTGGGGACTAGCGGGGCTCCCCTACAATGAGCAGTTCTTC.

As to this clone: The sample carries other DNA sequences with the same CDR3. This chain joins TRBV6-6 and TRBJ2-2; the D is unclear. CDR1 and CDR2 from the germline V gene are MNHNY and SVGAGI (reference sequence). V dropped 6 bases and J dropped 0 bases, with 2 bases sitting between them. The length of the CDR3 is 12 residues. CDR3 loop: CASSPNTGELFF. The CDR3, as DNA: TGTGCCAGCAGCCCGAACACCGGGGAGCTGTTTTTT.

This clone has more than one count but fewer than ten. The rearrangement links TRBV4-1 to TRBJ1-2; D possibly corresponds to TRBD1 (5 bases). Germline V CDR1 and CDR2: MGHRA, YSYEKL. V lost 3 bases and J lost 6, with 14 bases in between. The CDR3 has 14 residues. This CDR3 reads CASSQSLGADGYTF. CDR3 in DNA: TGCGCCAGCAGCCAGAGCCTAGGGGCAGATGGCTACACCTTC.

As DNA, the CDR3 is TGTGCCAGCAGCGCCTGGACAGGCCAAACGGAGCAGTACTTC. Amino acids: CASSAWTGQTEQYF. J is TRBJ2-7 and V is TRBV7-6; TRBD1 matches at 7 bases. Germline-derived CDR1 and CDR2 are SGHVS and FNYEAQ. Trimming removed 5 bases from V and 7 bases from J; junction bases left unmatched: 11. The CDR3 has 14 residues.

This chain connects TRBV12-3 or TRBV12-4 to TRBJ1-2; D may be TRBD1 (6 bases). The CDR3 covers 13 residues. V gave up 0 bases and J gave up 8 bases, with 10 bases separating them. The chain's CDR3 is CASSLAPGGGYTF. Written as DNA, the CDR3 is TGTGCCAGCAGTTTAGCCCCGGGGGGCGGCTACACCTTC.

The chain links TRBV15 to TRBJ1-1; tentatively, D is TRBD1 (5 bases). Between the trimmed V and J ends, which lost 0 bases and 11 bases, there was a span of 13 bases. The CDR3 runs 13 residues. The germline V gene has CDR1 LNHNV and CDR2 YYDKDF (reference sequence). The CDR3 loop is CATSRDRQGGAFF. In nucleotides, the CDR3 is TGTGCCACCAGCAGAGATCGGCAGGGTGGCGCTTTCTTT.

CDR3 sequence: CAWSVGAASNQPQHF. CDR3 coding DNA: TGTGCCTGGAGTGTGGGGGCGGCTAGCAATCAGCCCCAGCATTTT. This chain links TRBV30 with TRBJ1-5; D might be TRBD1 (6 bases). Germline V gene data show CDR1 as GTSNPN and CDR2 as SVGIG (reference sequence). Trimming shortened V by 0 bases and J by 0 bases, and 9 bases separated the two germline ends. This CDR3 contains 15 residues.

This rearrangement joins TRBV7-6 to TRBJ2-3; D could derive from TRBD1 or TRBD2 (5 bases each). V lost 2 bases and J 2 bases, leaving 11 bases between the germline ends. Per the germline V gene, CDR1 is SGHVS and CDR2 is FNYEAQ. The CDR3 extends over 15 amino acids. The CDR3 nucleotides read TGTGCCAGCAGCTTAATGGGACCCTCCACAGATACGCAGTATTTT. This codes for CASSLMGPSTDTQYF.

The chain joins TRBV30 to TRBJ1-6, with D perhaps TRBD1 (6 bases). CDR3 length equals 13 residues. CDR1 and CDR2 (germline): GTSNPN, SVGIG (reference sequence). The V end was cut by 6 bases, the J end by 14 bases, with 20 bases between. CDR3 in amino acids: CACRQGPGGALHF. CDR3 nucleotides: TGTGCCTGCCGGCAGGGGCCAGGTGGGGCCCTCCACTTT.